This T cell receptor beta chain is from a study of shared clonotypes between healthy human individuals. Per the germline V gene, CDR1 is MDHEN and CDR2 is SYDVKM. This CDR3 spans 18 amino acids. Trimming cost V 6 bases and J 4 bases; bases outside gene matches: 13. Notes on this clone: Its antigen is as yet unknown.

Study observations and caveats: The authors sampled blood alone, and tissue repertoires likely differ.

PCR replicates from unsorted PBMC used 250 to 300 ng DNA, and this amount was approximately 30,000 T cell genomes. The method was immunoSEQ multiplex PCR; TCRdb's version includes in-frame clones alone and lacks a portion of them. The sample shows hundreds of thousands of clones, about 80% of them seen only once. Input material: PBMCs. This clonotype was sampled from a woman aged 40-49 years in good health. Some clones in this sample may be carry-over from other donors' samples. The genes are TRBV28 and TRBJ2-6; 9 bases fit TRBD1. CDR3 DNA: TGTGCCAGCAGCGAATCCGGGACAGGGTCAGGGGGGGCCAACGTCCTGACTTTC. This sequence encodes CASSESGTGSGGANVLTF.